A single TCR beta chain is shown here with its context. Its antigen is still unknown. Within one base of it there is no much larger clone, and no base qualities were kept. This specimen belongs to a study of response to subunit inactivated influenza vaccine (dated 2018 in TCRdb). In the study overall: To follow how T cells responded to a trivalent subunit inactivated influenza vaccine, the researchers relied on deep quantitative profiling of the T cell receptor repertoire. The paper's findings and limits, for the study overall: The authors suggested that each seasonal influenza vaccination may recruit only a limited number of new T cells.

Taken from the germline V gene, the CDR1 and CDR2 loops are LGHNA and YSLEER. The junction shows trimming of 5 bases on V and 9 bases on J, and the gene matches do not reach 7 bases of it. Reading from cysteine to phenylalanine, the CDR3 counts 13 amino acids. Only the CDR3 DNA stays, 39 bases, in frame from base 1. Library creation used RT-PCR. The sequencer was an Illumina HiSeq 2500. Starting from the raw public reads, TCRdb applied fastp trimming at Q25, assembled clones with MiXCR and retained in-frame beta chains. Rows are unified per CDR3 protein, each entry keeping the most common DNA and genes. In all, the sample holds 450,000 to 600,000 distinct CDR3 sequences, and approximately 16% of those were seen once. Approximately 3% of the sample belongs to the ten largest clones.

The receptor was isolated from a man aged 50-75 years who received an inactivated influenza vaccine. Donor details come from another sample of the same person, matched by shared clones. The sample consisted of CD4+ T cells sorted from PBMCs, taken about 24 months after vaccination. This chain joins TRBV4-3 to TRBJ1-1; 9 nucleotides in the junction match TRBD1. The CDR3 region has the sequence CASSSRDRAQAFF. The bases are TGCGCCAGCAGCTCCCGGGACAGGGCCCAAGCTTTCTTT.